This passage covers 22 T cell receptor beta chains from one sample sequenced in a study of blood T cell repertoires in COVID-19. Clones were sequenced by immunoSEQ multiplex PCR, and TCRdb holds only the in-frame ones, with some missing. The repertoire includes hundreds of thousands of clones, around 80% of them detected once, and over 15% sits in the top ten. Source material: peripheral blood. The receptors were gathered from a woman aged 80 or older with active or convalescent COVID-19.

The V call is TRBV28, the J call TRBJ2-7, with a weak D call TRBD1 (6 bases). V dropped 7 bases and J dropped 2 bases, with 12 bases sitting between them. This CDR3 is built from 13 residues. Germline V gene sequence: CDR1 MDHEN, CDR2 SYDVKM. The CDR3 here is CASNLKGAYEQYF. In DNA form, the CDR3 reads TGTGCCAGCAACCTAAAGGGGGCCTACGAGCAGTACTTC.

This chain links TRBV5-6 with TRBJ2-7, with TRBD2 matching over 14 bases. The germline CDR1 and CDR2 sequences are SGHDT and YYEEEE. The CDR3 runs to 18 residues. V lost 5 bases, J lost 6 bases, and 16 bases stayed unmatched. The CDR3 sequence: CASSRLAGGPISLREQYF. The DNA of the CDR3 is TGTGCCAGCAGTCGACTAGCGGGAGGGCCCATATCTCTACGCGAGCAGTACTTC.

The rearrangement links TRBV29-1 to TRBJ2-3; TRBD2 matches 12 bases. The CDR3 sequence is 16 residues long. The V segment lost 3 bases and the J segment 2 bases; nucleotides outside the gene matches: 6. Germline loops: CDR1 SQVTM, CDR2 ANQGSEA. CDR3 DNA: TGCAGCGTTGACCTAGCGGGAGGGCCGGACACAGATACGCAGTATTTT. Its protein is CSVDLAGGPDTDTQYF.

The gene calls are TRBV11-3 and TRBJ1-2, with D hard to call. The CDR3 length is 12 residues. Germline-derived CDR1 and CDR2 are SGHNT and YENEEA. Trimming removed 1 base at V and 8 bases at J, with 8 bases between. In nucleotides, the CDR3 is TGTGCCAGCAGCTTAGCTGCAGGCGGCTACACCTTC. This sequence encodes CASSLAAGGYTF.

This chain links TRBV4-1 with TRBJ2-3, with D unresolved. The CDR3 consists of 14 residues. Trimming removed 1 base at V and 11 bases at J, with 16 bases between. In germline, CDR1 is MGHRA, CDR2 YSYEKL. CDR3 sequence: CASSQVRLQEGQYF. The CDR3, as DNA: TGCGCCAGCAGCCAAGTACGACTCCAAGAAGGGCAGTATTTT.

CDR3 protein: CASSPEGPRGDTQYF. In DNA, the CDR3 is TGCGCCAGCAGTCCGGAAGGCCCGCGGGGAGATACGCAGTATTTT. The rearrangement uses TRBV5-1 and TRBJ2-3; tentative D call: TRBD2 (6 bases). V lost 5 bases, J lost 5 bases, and 18 bases lay in between. The CDR3 spans 15 residues. Germline V CDR1 and CDR2: SGHRS, YFSETQ.

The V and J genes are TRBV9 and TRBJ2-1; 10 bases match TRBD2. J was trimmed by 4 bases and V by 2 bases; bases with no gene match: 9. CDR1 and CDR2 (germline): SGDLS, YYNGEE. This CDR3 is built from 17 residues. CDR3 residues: CASSVGLAGALYNEQFF. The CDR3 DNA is TGTGCCAGCAGCGTCGGTCTAGCGGGGGCCTTATACAATGAGCAGTTCTTC.

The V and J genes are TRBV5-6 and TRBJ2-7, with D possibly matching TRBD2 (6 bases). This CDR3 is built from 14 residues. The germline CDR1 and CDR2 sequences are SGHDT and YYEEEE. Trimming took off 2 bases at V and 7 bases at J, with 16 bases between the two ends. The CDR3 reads CASSFTTSVWEQYF. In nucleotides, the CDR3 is TGTGCCAGCAGCTTCACGACTAGTGTCTGGGAGCAGTACTTC. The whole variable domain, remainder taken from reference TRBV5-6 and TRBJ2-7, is DAGVTQSPTHLIKTRGQQVTLRCSPKSGHDTVSWYQQALGQGPQFIFQYYEEEERQRGNFPDRFSGHQFPNYSSELNVNALLLGDSALYLCASSFTTSVWEQYFGPGTRLTVT.

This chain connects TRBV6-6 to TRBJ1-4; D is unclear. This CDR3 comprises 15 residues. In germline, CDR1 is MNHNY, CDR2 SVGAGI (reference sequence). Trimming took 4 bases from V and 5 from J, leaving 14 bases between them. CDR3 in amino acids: CASSSAGPGNEKLFF. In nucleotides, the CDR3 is TGTGCCAGCAGTTCAGCAGGCCCTGGGAATGAAAAACTGTTTTTT.

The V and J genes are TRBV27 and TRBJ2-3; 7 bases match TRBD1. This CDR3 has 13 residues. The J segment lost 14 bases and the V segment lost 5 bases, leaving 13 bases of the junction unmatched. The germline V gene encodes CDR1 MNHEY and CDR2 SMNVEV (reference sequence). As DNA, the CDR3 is TGTGCCAGCAGTCATGAGGGACAGACCCATTGGTATTTT. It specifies CASSHEGQTHWYF.

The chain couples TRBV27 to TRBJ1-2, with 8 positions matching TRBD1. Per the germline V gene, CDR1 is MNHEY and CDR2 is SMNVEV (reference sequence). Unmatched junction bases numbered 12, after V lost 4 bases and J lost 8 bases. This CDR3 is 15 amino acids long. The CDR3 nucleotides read TGTGCCAGCAGTTCAGGCAGGGGGCGGCTAGGCGGCTACACCTTC. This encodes CASSSGRGRLGGYTF.

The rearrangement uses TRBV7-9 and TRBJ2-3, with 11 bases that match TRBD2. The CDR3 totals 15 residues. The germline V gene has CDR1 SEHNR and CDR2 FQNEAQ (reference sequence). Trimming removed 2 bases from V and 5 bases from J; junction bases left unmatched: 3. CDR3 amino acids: CASSLLAGGEDTQYF. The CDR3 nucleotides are TGTGCCAGCAGCTTATTAGCGGGAGGGGAAGATACGCAGTATTTT.

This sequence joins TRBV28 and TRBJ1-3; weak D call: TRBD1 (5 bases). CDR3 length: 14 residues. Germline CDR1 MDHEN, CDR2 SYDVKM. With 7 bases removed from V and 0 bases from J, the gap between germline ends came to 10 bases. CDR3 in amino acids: CASTGGSSGNTIYF. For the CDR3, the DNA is TGTGCCAGCACCGGGGGGAGCTCTGGAAACACCATATATTTT.

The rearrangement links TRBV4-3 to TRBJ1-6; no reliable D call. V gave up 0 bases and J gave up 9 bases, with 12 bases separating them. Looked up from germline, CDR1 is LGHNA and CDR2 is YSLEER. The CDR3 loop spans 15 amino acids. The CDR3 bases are TGCGCCAGCAGCCAAGATCGGGTCCTAGGTTCACCCCTCCACTTT. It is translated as CASSQDRVLGSPLHF.

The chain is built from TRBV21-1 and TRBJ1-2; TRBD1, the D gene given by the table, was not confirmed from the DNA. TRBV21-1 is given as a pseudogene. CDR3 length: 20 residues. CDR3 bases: TGTGCCAGCAGCAAAGGAGGGAAGCGGCAGGGGTCTGAAGCTAACTATGGCTACACCTTC. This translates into CASSKGGKRQGSEANYGYTF.

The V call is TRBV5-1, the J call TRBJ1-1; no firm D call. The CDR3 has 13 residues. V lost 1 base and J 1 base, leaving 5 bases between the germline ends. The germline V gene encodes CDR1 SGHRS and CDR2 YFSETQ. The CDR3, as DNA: TGCGCCAGCAGCTTGCCACAGAACACTGAAGCTTTCTTT. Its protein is CASSLPQNTEAFF.

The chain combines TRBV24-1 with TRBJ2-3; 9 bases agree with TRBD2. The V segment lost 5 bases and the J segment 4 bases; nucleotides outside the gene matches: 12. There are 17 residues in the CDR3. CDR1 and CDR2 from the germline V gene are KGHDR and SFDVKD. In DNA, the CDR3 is TGTGCCACCAGTGTCACGGATCGGCGGGGGGGGTCAGATACGCAGTATTTT. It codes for CATSVTDRRGGSDTQYF.

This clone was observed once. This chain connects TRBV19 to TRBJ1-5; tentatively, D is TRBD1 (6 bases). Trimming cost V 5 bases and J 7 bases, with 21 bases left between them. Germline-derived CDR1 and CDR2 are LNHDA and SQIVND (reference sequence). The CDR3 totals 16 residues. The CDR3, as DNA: TGTGCCAGTAGTTTAGGACAGTGGGGAGGTTGGCAGCCCCAGCATTTT. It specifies CASSLGQWGGWQPQHF.

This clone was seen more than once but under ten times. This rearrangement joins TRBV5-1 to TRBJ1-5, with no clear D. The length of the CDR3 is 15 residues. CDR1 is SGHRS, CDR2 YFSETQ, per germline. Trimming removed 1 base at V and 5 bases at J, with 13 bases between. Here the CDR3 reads CASSLFSGSHQPQHF. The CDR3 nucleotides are TGCGCCAGCAGCTTGTTTTCGGGTTCCCATCAGCCCCAGCATTTT. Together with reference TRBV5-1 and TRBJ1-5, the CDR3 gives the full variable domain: KAGVTQTPRYLIKTRGQQVTLSCSPISGHRSVSWYQQTPGQGLQFLFEYFSETQRNKGNFPGRFSGRQFSNSRSEMNVSTLELGDSALYLCASSLFSGSHQPQHFGDGTRLSIL.

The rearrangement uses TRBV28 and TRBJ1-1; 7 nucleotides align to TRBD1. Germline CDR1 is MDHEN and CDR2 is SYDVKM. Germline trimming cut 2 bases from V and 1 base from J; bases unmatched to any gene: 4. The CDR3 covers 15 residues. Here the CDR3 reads CASSLPGQRNTEAFF. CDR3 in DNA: TGTGCCAGCAGTTTACCGGGACAGAGGAACACTGAAGCTTTCTTT.

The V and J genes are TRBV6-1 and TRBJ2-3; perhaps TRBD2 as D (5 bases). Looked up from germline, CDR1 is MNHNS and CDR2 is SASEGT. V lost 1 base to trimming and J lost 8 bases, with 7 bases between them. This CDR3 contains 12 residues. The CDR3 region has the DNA TGTGCCAGCAGTGAAGTGGGAGTTACGCAGTATTTT. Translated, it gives CASSEVGVTQYF.

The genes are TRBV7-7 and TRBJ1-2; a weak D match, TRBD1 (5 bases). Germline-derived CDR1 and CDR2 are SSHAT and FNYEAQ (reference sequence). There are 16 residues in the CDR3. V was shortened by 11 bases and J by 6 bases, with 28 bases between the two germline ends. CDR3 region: CAERNAASGLFNGYTF. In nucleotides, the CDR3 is TGTGCCGAAAGAAATGCGGCTTCAGGGTTATTTAATGGCTACACCTTC.